This T cell receptor (beta chain) came from a study of blood T cell repertoires in COVID-19. At the level of the study: Samples taken during acute and convalescent COVID-19 were collected in the United States, Italy and Spain.

Deletions cut 5 bases from V and 8 bases from J, with 14 bases between. Germline V gives CDR1 SNHLY, CDR2 FYNNEI. The CDR3 totals 13 residues. In the source study's methods: Nucleated cell counts were estimated from reference gene primer amplification. The data were produced by immunoSEQ multiplex PCR, yet TCRdb's version contains in-frame clones alone and is incomplete. That table supplies the V and J calls and clone size; D and trimming were determined from the DNA. The sample records about 40,000 clones, roughly nine tenths being singletons. The TCR sequence derives from a woman older than 75 with active COVID-19. The sequenced material came from peripheral blood. The chain uses TRBV2 and TRBJ2-3, with D perhaps TRBD2 (6 bases). The CDR3 bases are TGTGCCAGCAGTTTATCCGCTAGCGCTACGCAGTATTTT. This translates into CASSLSASATQYF. The full variable domain, rest sourced from reference TRBV2 and TRBJ2-3, is EPEVTQTPSHQVTQMGQEVILRCVPISNHLYFYWYRQILGQKVEFLVSFYNNEISEKSEIFDDQFSVERPDGSNFTLKIRSTKLEDSAMYFCASSLSASATQYFGPGTRLTVL.